The sequence of this T cell receptor beta chain was determined in a study of radiation and T cells in renal cell carcinoma. Points from the study as a whole: Tumor samples were small regions of around 0.92 g. In nephrectomy-only tumors, top 100 clonotypes averaged roughly 43%, versus around 54% irradiated.

The CDR3 spans 13 residues. The V gene lost 2 bases and the J gene lost 4 bases, with 8 bases spanning the gap. Germline V gene lookup returns CDR1 MNHNS and CDR2 SASEGT. Assay used: immunoSEQ multiplex PCR; TCRdb lists only in-frame clones, some missing. This table has approximately 12,000 clones, about 65% appearing once. As for treatment: treatment-naive control, cytoreductive nephrectomy. Clear cell pathology was present in this patient's renal cell carcinoma. A word on this clone: The antigen remains undetermined.

This material consisted of tumor tissue, taken from a patient whose treatment was nephrectomy without radiotherapy. This chain connects TRBV6-1 to TRBJ1-2; no clear D gene. This sequence was found in a woman aged 80 or over with renal cell carcinoma. The CDR3 DNA is TGTGCCAGCAGTGAAATGTCGGGCTATGGCTACACCTTC. Amino acids: CASSEMSGYGYTF.